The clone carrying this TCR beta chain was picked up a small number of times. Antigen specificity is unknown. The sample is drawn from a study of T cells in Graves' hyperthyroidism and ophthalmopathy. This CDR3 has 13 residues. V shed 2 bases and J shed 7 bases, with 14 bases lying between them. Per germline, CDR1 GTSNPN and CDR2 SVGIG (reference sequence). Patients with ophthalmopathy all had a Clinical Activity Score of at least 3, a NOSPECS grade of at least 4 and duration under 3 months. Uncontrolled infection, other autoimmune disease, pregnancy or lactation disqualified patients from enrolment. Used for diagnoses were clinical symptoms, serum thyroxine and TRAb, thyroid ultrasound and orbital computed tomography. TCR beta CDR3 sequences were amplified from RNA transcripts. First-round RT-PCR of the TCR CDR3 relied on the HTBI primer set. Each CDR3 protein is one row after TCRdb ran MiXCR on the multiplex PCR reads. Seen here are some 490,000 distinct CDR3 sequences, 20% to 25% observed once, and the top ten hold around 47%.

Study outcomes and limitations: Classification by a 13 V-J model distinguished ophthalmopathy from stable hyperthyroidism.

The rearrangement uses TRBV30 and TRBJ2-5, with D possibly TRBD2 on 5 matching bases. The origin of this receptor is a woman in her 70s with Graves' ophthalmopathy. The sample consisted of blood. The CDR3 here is CAWSLLVPATQYF. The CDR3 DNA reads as TGTGCCTGGAGTTTACTAGTGCCTGCGACCCAGTACTTC.